One sample yielded the 16 T cell receptor beta chains listed below, sequenced in a study of T cells in Graves' hyperthyroidism and ophthalmopathy. TCR beta CDR3 sequences were amplified from RNA transcripts. A first-round RT-PCR of the TCR CDR3 used the HTBI primer set. TCRdb ran MiXCR on the multiplex PCR reads and lists one entry per CDR3 protein. The sample lists roughly 640,000 distinct CDR3 sequences; 15% to 20% were seen once. The sample consisted of blood. All receptors come from a woman in her thirties or forties with Graves' ophthalmopathy.

This sequence joins TRBV28 and TRBJ1-6, with TRBD1 as a possible D gene (6 bases). There are 17 residues in the CDR3. Germline values: CDR1 MDHEN, CDR2 SYDVKM. Between the trimmed V and J ends, which lost 6 bases and 9 bases, there was a span of 24 bases. CDR3 residues: CASRYGQTPNHGSPLHF. DNA for the CDR3: TGTGCCAGCAGGTACGGACAGACACCGAATCATGGTTCACCCCTCCACTTT.

This clonotype was counted many times. The gene calls are TRBV2 and TRBJ2-1; tentatively, D is TRBD1 (6 bases). Between the trimmed V and J ends, which lost 7 bases and 2 bases, there was a span of 12 bases. The CDR3 is 14 residues long. Per germline, CDR1 SNHLY and CDR2 FYNNEI. CDR3 coding DNA: TGTGCCAGCACAGGACAGCGAACCTACAATGAGCAGTTCTTC. This encodes CASTGQRTYNEQFF.

V usage is TRBV3-1 and J usage is TRBJ1-3; D is possibly TRBD1 (5 bases). This CDR3 has 14 residues. Looked up from germline, CDR1 is LGHDT and CDR2 is YNNKEL (reference sequence). Between the trimmed V and J ends, which lost 3 bases and 2 bases, there was a span of 8 bases. CDR3 nucleotides: TGTGCCAGCAGCCATGGGGGGGCTGGAAACACCATATATTTT. Amino acids: CASSHGGAGNTIYF.

This clonotype was detected only a few times. One junction end does not reproduce the germline sequence, and a read error may be involved. The V call is TRBV6-9, the J call TRBJ1-1; no clear D gene. The CDR3 length is 14 residues. Germline CDR1 MNHGY, CDR2 SVAAGI. The chain's CDR3 is CAGSYLGLNTEAFF. DNA for the CDR3: TGTGCCGGCAGTTACTTAGGCTTGAACACTGAAGCTTTCTTT.

In this sample, this clonotype turned up many times. The chain uses TRBV11-2 and TRBJ2-2; maybe TRBD2 (6 bases). The germline CDR1 and CDR2 sequences are SGHAT and FQNNGV. V was trimmed by 8 bases and J by 5 bases, leaving 18 bases between them. The CDR3 covers 15 residues. Here the CDR3 reads CASGLGTAVTGELFF. CDR3 DNA sequence: TGTGCCAGCGGGCTCGGGACTGCCGTTACCGGGGAGCTGTTTTTT.

A few counts support this clonotype. This chain connects TRBV20-1 to TRBJ1-2; D not resolved. V lost 8 bases, J lost 9 bases, and 16 bases lay in between. Per the germline V gene, CDR1 is DFQATT and CDR2 is SNEGSKA (reference sequence). The CDR3 consists of 11 residues. CDR3 residues: CSIKGPGRYTF. The CDR3 bases are TGCAGTATTAAAGGTCCCGGGCGCTACACCTTC.

V usage is TRBV9 and J usage is TRBJ2-1; 10 nucleotides agree with TRBD2. Trimming took 0 bases from V and 10 from J; bases not matched to a gene: 13. The CDR3 covers 17 residues. Germline loops: CDR1 SGDLS, CDR2 YYNGEE. The CDR3 reads CASSVGFLASGSVEQFF. CDR3 in DNA: TGTGCCAGCAGCGTAGGGTTTTTGGCTAGCGGGAGTGTCGAGCAGTTCTTC.

CDR3 sequence: CASSSHRGQGSPLHF. The DNA of the CDR3 is TGTGCCAGCAGCAGCCACAGGGGGCAGGGTTCACCCCTCCACTTT. The chain carries TRBV12-3 or TRBV12-4 and TRBJ1-6; 9 bases agree with TRBD1. CDR3 length: 15 residues. With 6 bases clipped from V and 9 bases from J, the junction kept 9 bases outside the gene matches.

This clonotype was observed at least ten times. The CDR3 DNA reads TGTGCCAGCTCACGGAGACTAGCGGAATTAGAGACCCAGTACTTC. It codes for CASSRRLAELETQYF. This chain uses TRBV18 with TRBJ2-5; 9 bases line up with TRBD2. Germline CDR1 is KGHSH and CDR2 is LQKENI. The CDR3 consists of 15 residues. V dropped 4 bases and J dropped 4; count of bases not matched to a gene: 7.

The chain recombines TRBV4-1 with TRBJ2-2, with TRBD2 matching over 7 bases. The J segment lost 6 bases and the V segment lost 4 bases, leaving 11 bases of the junction unmatched. The CDR3 runs to 16 residues. Germline-derived CDR1 and CDR2 are MGHRA and YSYEKL. CDR3 nucleotide sequence: TGCGCCAGCAGCCTTAGGACTCAGGGACTACCCGGGGAGCTGTTTTTT. Its protein is CASSLRTQGLPGELFF.

CDR3 nucleotide sequence: TGTGCCAGCAGCCGGGACCAAACCTACGAGCAGTACTTC. This gives the protein CASSRDQTYEQYF. J is TRBJ2-7 and V is TRBV25-1; D is possibly TRBD1 or TRBD2 (5 bases each). The CDR3 covers 13 residues. V gave up 6 bases and J gave up 2 bases, with 11 bases separating them. Germline V gene sequence: CDR1 MGHDK, CDR2 SYGVNS.

This clonotype has just a few counts. V usage is TRBV10-3 and J usage is TRBJ2-5; TRBD1 agrees at 10 bases. CDR3 size: 14 residues. Losses at the gene ends were 3 bases for V and 7 bases for J; bases not matched to a gene: 5. Germline CDR1 ENHRY, CDR2 SYGVKD. CDR3 in amino acids: CAISEGQGVGTQYF. In nucleotides, the CDR3 is TGTGCCATCAGTGAAGGACAGGGGGTCGGGACCCAGTACTTC.

This clonotype has just a few counts. J is TRBJ1-6 and V is TRBV6-1; no definite D call. This CDR3 contains 14 residues. The V gene's germline CDR1 is MNHNS and CDR2 SASEGT. V lost 6 bases and J lost 6, with 12 bases in between. The CDR3 loop is CASSPGPSNSPLHF. DNA of the CDR3: TGTGCCAGCAGCCCCGGGCCTTCTAATTCACCCCTCCACTTT.

There are many counts of this clonotype. The chain has TRBV7-9 and TRBJ1-1, with D perhaps TRBD1 (5 bases). This CDR3 is 13 amino acids long. The germline V gene has CDR1 SEHNR and CDR2 FQNEAQ (reference sequence). Between the trimmed V and J ends, which lost 2 bases and 4 bases, there was a span of 8 bases. For the CDR3, the DNA is TGTGCCAGCAGCTTAATGGGGGGCACTGAAGCTTTCTTT. Translated: CASSLMGGTEAFF.

This clonotype was detected ten times or more. The genes are TRBV20-1 and TRBJ2-7; D gene uncertain. The CDR3 loop spans 11 amino acids. Germline CDR1 DFQATT, CDR2 SNEGSKA (reference sequence). V shed 4 bases and J shed 6 bases, with 10 bases lying between them. The CDR3 sequence: CSANGVSEQYF. The CDR3 DNA reads TGCAGTGCTAACGGCGTCTCCGAGCAGTACTTC.

This clonotype was counted ten times or more. The V and J genes are TRBV28 and TRBJ2-3; a weak D match, TRBD2 (6 bases). Germline V gene sequence: CDR1 MDHEN, CDR2 SYDVKM. V lost 2 bases and J 3 bases, leaving 12 bases between the germline ends. The CDR3 is 15 residues long. The chain's CDR3 is CASSLLSGVTDTQYF. CDR3 nucleotides: TGTGCCAGCAGTTTACTTAGCGGTGTAACAGATACGCAGTATTTT.